This TCR beta chain was sequenced in a study of T cells after yellow fever vaccination. Study-level information: Preparation of the low-cell-number fractions used SMART-Seq v4 Ultra Low Input.

A 5'RACE template-switching step, the method used to make TCR cDNA, added a universal primer site and UMIs. TCRdb re-analysed the 5' RACE reads in MiXCR, keeping a single row per CDR3 protein. The data hold 550,000 or so distinct CDR3 sequences, with about 19% observed a single time. Notes on the study in general: Contamination by abundant bulk-population clonotypes could be present in FACS-sorted repertoires. Clones from primary vaccination mostly reappeared after the booster (less than 98% CD4, less than 90% CD8).

Remarks on this clonotype: Its specificity is unknown.

This CDR3 comprises 14 residues. V lost 8 bases, J lost 14 bases, and 26 bases lay in between. The TCR was taken from a man aged 25-45 years who received the YFV17D yellow fever vaccine. The chain has TRBV12-3 or TRBV12-4 and TRBJ2-3; D perhaps matches TRBD1 (6 bases). Material: PBMCs, obtained 15 days after the yellow fever booster vaccination. The CDR3 loop reads CASALTPDRQPRYF. CDR3 nucleotides: TGTGCCAGCGCCCTGACCCCCGACAGGCAACCACGGTATTTT.